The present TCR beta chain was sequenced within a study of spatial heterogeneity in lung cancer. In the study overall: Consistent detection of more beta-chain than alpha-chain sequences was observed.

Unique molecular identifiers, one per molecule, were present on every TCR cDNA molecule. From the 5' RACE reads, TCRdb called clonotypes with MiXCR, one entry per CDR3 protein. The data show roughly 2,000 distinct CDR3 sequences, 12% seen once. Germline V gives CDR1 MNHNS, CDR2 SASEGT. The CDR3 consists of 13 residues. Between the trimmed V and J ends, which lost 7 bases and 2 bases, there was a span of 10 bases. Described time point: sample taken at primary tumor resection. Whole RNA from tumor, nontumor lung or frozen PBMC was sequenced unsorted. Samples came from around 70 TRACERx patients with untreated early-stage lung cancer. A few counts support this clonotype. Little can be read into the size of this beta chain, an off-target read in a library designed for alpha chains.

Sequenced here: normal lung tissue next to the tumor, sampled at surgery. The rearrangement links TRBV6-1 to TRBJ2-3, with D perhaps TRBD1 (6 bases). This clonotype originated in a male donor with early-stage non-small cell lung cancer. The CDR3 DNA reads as TGTGCCAGCATGGACAGAGTCACAGATACGCAGTATTTT. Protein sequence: CASMDRVTDTQYF.